Listed here are 28 T cell receptor beta chains from one sample, sequenced in a study of cytomegalovirus exposure and HLA in healthy donors. Vbeta (60) and Jbeta (13) primers were used in the PCR. Some clones are missing from TCRdb's copy, which holds only in-frame ones; the method was immunoSEQ multiplex PCR. The sample includes about 48,000 clones. The source material was PBMCs. The receptor source for this set is a woman aged 40 to 50 in good health and CMV-seronegative.

The V call is TRBV4-3, the J call TRBJ2-2; 7 bases map to TRBD2. With 8 bases clipped from V and 4 bases from J, the junction kept 10 bases outside the gene matches. CDR1 is LGHNA and CDR2 is YSLEER in the germline V gene. The CDR3 sequence is 15 residues long. The CDR3 region has the DNA TGCGCCAGCGCCCAGCTAGCGGATACCACCGGGGAGCTGTTTTTT. As protein: CASAQLADTTGELFF.

The chain joins TRBV5-1 to TRBJ1-1; maybe TRBD1 (5 bases). Trimming stripped 3 bases from V and 2 bases from J, with 14 bases between. Per the germline V gene, CDR1 is SGHRS and CDR2 is YFSETQ. The CDR3 is 15 amino acids. The CDR3 spells CASSSRTFPNTEAFF. In nucleotides, the CDR3 is TGCGCCAGCAGCTCCCGGACATTTCCCAACACTGAAGCTTTCTTT.

The chain recombines TRBV28 with TRBJ1-1; D gene ambiguous. Trimming left V 4 bases short and J 3 bases short, with 3 bases between. CDR1 and CDR2 from the germline V gene are MDHEN and SYDVKM. This CDR3 has 11 amino acids. The CDR3 bases are TGTGCCAGCAGTTCTTACACTGAAGCTTTCTTT. Translated: CASSSYTEAFF.

The V gene is TRBV4-1, the J gene TRBJ2-3; 7 bases map to TRBD1. The trim removed 3 bases at V and 3 bases at J, leaving 9 bases unmatched. CDR1 and CDR2 (germline): MGHRA, YSYEKL. This CDR3 comprises 16 residues. CDR3 loop: CASSQPLGGETDTQYF. As DNA, the CDR3 is TGCGCCAGCAGCCAGCCCCTAGGGGGCGAGACAGATACGCAGTATTTT.

V is TRBV6-5 and J is TRBJ2-7; tentatively, D is TRBD2 (6 bases). The CDR3 totals 14 residues. CDR1 and CDR2 (germline): MNHEY, SVGAGI. The ends were cut back, 3 bases at V and 3 bases at J, with 12 bases in the middle. CDR3 residues: CASSYSGSVYEQYF. The CDR3 nucleotides read TGTGCCAGCAGTTATTCCGGGAGCGTCTACGAGCAGTACTTC.

The chain carries TRBV27 and TRBJ2-7; 7 bases fit TRBD2. The trim removed 2 bases at V and 4 bases at J, leaving 2 bases unmatched. Germline-derived CDR1 and CDR2 are MNHEY and SMNVEV (reference sequence). CDR3 length: 13 amino acids. CDR3 nucleotides: TGTGCCAGCAGTTTAGGGGGAGGGTACGAGCAGTACTTC. It specifies CASSLGGGYEQYF.

This chain joins TRBV4-2 and TRBJ1-5; TRBD1 is a possible D gene (6 bases). The CDR3 is 13 amino acids. Germline CDR1 reads LGHNA; CDR2 reads YNFKEQ. Trimming pared 1 base from V and 7 bases from J, leaving 8 bases between. For the CDR3, the DNA is TGTGCCAGCAGCCAAGGGACAGACCAGCCCCAGCATTTT. It translates to CASSQGTDQPQHF.

CDR3 region: CASSYSSQGVNKQYF. Here the CDR3 DNA reads TGTGCCAGCAGTTACTCGTCCCAGGGCGTAAATAAGCAGTATTTT. V and J are TRBV6-5 and TRBJ2-3; D possibly corresponds to TRBD1 (5 bases). The CDR3 consists of 15 residues. Germline assignment: CDR1 MNHEY and CDR2 SVGAGI. Trimming shortened V by 0 bases and J by 11 bases, and 18 bases separated the two germline ends.

V usage is TRBV7-8 and J usage is TRBJ2-7; tentatively, D is TRBD2 (5 bases). Trimming cost V 1 base and J 1 base, with 11 bases left between them. Germline CDR1 SGHVS, CDR2 FQNEAQ. The CDR3 length is 15 residues. CDR3 amino acids: CASSLVEGASYEQYF. DNA for the CDR3: TGTGCCAGCAGCTTAGTCGAGGGAGCATCCTACGAGCAGTACTTC.

J is TRBJ2-7 and V is TRBV15, with 9 nucleotides matching TRBD1. The V and J ends lost 2 bases and 3 bases, in that order; junction bases with no gene match: 11. The CDR3 sequence is 17 residues long. Germline V lookup: CDR1 LNHNV, CDR2 YYDKDF (reference sequence). The CDR3 loop is CATSRPGQGPSGYEQYF. In DNA, the CDR3 is TGTGCCACCAGCAGACCGGGACAGGGCCCCTCGGGCTACGAGCAGTACTTC.

The J gene is TRBJ1-2, the V gene TRBV7-2; D is perhaps TRBD1 (6 bases). Germline V CDR1 and CDR2: SGHTA, FQGNSA. With 0 bases removed from V and 8 bases from J, the gap between germline ends came to 13 bases. This CDR3 contains 14 residues. The CDR3 is CASSLAQGTRGYTF. The DNA of the CDR3 is TGTGCCAGCAGCTTAGCCCAGGGGACGCGGGGCTACACCTTC.

The chain is built from TRBV30 and TRBJ2-2, with D possibly matching TRBD2 (7 bases). Germline V gene sequence: CDR1 GTSNPN, CDR2 SVGIG (reference sequence). There are 15 residues in the CDR3. Trimming pared 5 bases from V and 7 bases from J, leaving 20 bases between. CDR3 nucleotide sequence: TGTGCCTGGGCCCAAGGGGGGGCCCGCGGCGGGGAGCTGTTTTTT. It is translated as CAWAQGGARGGELFF.

The chain couples TRBV5-1 to TRBJ2-5; perhaps TRBD1 as D (6 bases). Germline-derived CDR1 and CDR2 are SGHRS and YFSETQ. Trimming shortened V by 5 bases and J by 4 bases, and 12 bases separated the two germline ends. This CDR3 is 13 amino acids long. The CDR3, as DNA: TGCGCCAGCAGTACAGGGCCGGGAGAGACCCAGTACTTC. Amino acid sequence: CASSTGPGETQYF.

Note on this clone: Germline is not matched at one junction end, which may reflect a read error. This chain uses TRBV9 with TRBJ2-5; maybe TRBD2 (5 bases). CDR3 length: 13 amino acids. Germline V gene sequence: CDR1 SGDLS, CDR2 YYNGEE. CDR3 nucleotides: TGTGCCAGCAGCTCTGGACTCCAAGGGACCCAGTACTTC. Residues: CASSSGLQGTQYF.

CDR3 in DNA: TGTGCCAGCAGCCAAGAATTAAGGCTAGCGGGGTACACAGATACGCAGTATTTT. Encoded protein: CASSQELRLAGYTDTQYF. This chain uses TRBV4-2 with TRBJ2-3; 9 nucleotides align to TRBD2. This CDR3 has 18 residues. With 0 bases clipped from V and 2 bases from J, the junction kept 9 bases outside the gene matches. In germline, CDR1 is LGHNA, CDR2 YNFKEQ.

This chain uses TRBV9 with TRBJ2-3; 8 bases are shared with TRBD2. V shed 0 bases and J 6 bases; nucleotides not matched to a gene: 9. In germline, CDR1 is SGDLS, CDR2 YYNGEE. The CDR3 is made up of 16 amino acids. This CDR3 is CASSVGGAGVYDTQYF. The DNA of the CDR3 is TGTGCCAGCAGCGTAGGGGGAGCGGGAGTTTATGATACGCAGTATTTT.

The gene calls are TRBV6-5 and TRBJ1-2; a possible D gene is TRBD1 (5 bases). Germline CDR1 is MNHEY and CDR2 is SVGAGI. Trimming cost V 0 bases and J 3 bases, with 14 bases left between them. The CDR3 runs to 16 residues. The CDR3 DNA reads as TGTGCCAGCAGTTACTCGCCTTTTGGGGGGGACTATGGCTACACCTTC. Encoded protein: CASSYSPFGGDYGYTF.

The chain's CDR3 is CASSLQQSGTGDEKLFF. In nucleotides, the CDR3 is TGCGCCAGCAGCCTTCAACAATCCGGGACAGGGGACGAAAAACTGTTTTTT. The rearrangement links TRBV4-1 to TRBJ1-4, with 10 bases matching TRBD1. This CDR3 region has 17 residues. The germline gives CDR1 MGHRA, CDR2 YSYEKL. The trim removed 4 bases at V and 8 bases at J, leaving 13 bases unmatched.

The CDR3 protein is CASSLNRGQGYTF. Written as DNA, the CDR3 is TGTGCCAGCAGTTTGAACAGGGGGCAAGGCTACACCTTC. J is TRBJ1-2 and V is TRBV27; 9 bases are a match to TRBD1. V was pared by 3 bases and J by 8 bases, with 4 bases of the junction left unmatched. The CDR3 runs to 13 residues. Per the germline V gene, CDR1 is MNHEY and CDR2 is SMNVEV (reference sequence).

V usage is TRBV6-5 and J usage is TRBJ2-2; D is unclear. Trimming stripped 5 bases from V and 11 bases from J, with 12 bases between. The germline V gene encodes CDR1 MNHEY and CDR2 SVGAGI. This CDR3 region has 12 residues. The CDR3 DNA sequence: TGTGCCAGCAGTCGGGTGTCGAGCGAGCTGTTTTTT. This codes for CASSRVSSELFF.

In the case of this clone: One junction end disagrees with the germline gene, perhaps due to a read error. The chain employs TRBV27 and TRBJ1-4, with 7 bases lining up with TRBD1. Germline CDR1 is MNHEY and CDR2 is SMNVEV (reference sequence). The CDR3 contains 13 residues. This chain's CDR3 is CASSTTQGGARNF. As DNA, the CDR3 is TGTGCCAGCAGTACGACTCAGGGGGGTGCACGGAATTTT.

The genes are TRBV7-9 and TRBJ2-5; 7 nucleotides match TRBD1. Germline trimming cut 6 bases from V and 8 bases from J; bases unmatched to any gene: 27. The CDR3 has 19 amino acids. Germline CDR1 is SEHNR and CDR2 is FQNEAQ (reference sequence). The CDR3: CASRDPEKITGVLSSTQYF. The CDR3 DNA sequence: TGTGCCAGCAGGGACCCAGAAAAAATAACAGGGGTACTGTCAAGTACCCAGTACTTC.

The chain is built from TRBV9 and TRBJ2-3, with D maybe TRBD1 (6 bases). Trimming stripped 2 bases from V and 2 bases from J, with 12 bases between. The germline V gene encodes CDR1 SGDLS and CDR2 YYNGEE. The CDR3 totals 15 residues. CDR3: CASSVRGHTTDTQYF. CDR3 DNA: TGTGCCAGCAGCGTCCGGGGACACACCACAGATACGCAGTATTTT.

The chain combines TRBV30 with TRBJ2-2; TRBD2 is a possible D gene (6 bases). V was cut by 5 bases and J by 2 bases, with 12 bases left in between. The CDR3 consists of 14 residues. The germline CDR1 and CDR2 sequences are GTSNPN and SVGIG (reference sequence). The chain's CDR3 is CAWGGTLNTGELFF. CDR3 DNA sequence: TGTGCCTGGGGTGGGACTCTCAACACCGGGGAGCTGTTTTTT.

The rearrangement uses TRBV29-1 and TRBJ1-4, with D tentatively TRBD1 (5 bases). Per the germline V gene, CDR1 is SQVTM and CDR2 is ANQGSEA. The CDR3 length is 13 residues. The V gene lost 6 bases and the J gene lost 6 bases, with 14 bases spanning the gap. CDR3: CSVTGGKDEKLFF. CDR3 nucleotides: TGCAGCGTGACGGGGGGTAAGGATGAAAAACTGTTTTTT.

The chain joins TRBV6-5 to TRBJ1-1, with TRBD1 matching over 9 bases. Germline CDR1 reads MNHEY; CDR2 reads SVGAGI. This CDR3 region has 15 residues. V dropped 2 bases and J dropped 4; count of bases not matched to a gene: 5. CDR3 residues: CASSYRGQGSTEAFF. The CDR3 DNA reads TGTGCCAGCAGTTACCGGGGACAGGGAAGCACTGAAGCTTTCTTT.

The chain carries TRBV28 and TRBJ1-2; tentatively, D is TRBD1 (6 bases). V shed 5 bases and J shed 4 bases, with 20 bases lying between them. The CDR3 length is 16 residues. Germline V lookup: CDR1 MDHEN, CDR2 SYDVKM. Written as DNA, the CDR3 is TGTGCCAGCAGTCTAGGTTTAACCGTGGGGGCCTATGGCTACACCTTC. This gives the protein CASSLGLTVGAYGYTF.

The chain uses TRBV4-1 and TRBJ2-7; no clear D gene. Germline values: CDR1 MGHRA, CDR2 YSYEKL. The CDR3 consists of 15 residues. V was pared by 0 bases and J by 2 bases, with 11 bases between. CDR3 bases: TGCGCCAGCAGCCAAGAGCGTGGCAGGACCTACGAGCAGTACTTC. It is translated as CASSQERGRTYEQYF.